The clone carrying this T cell receptor beta chain was detected many times. Its antigen is unidentified. The CDR3 has 15 residues. Germline V CDR1 and CDR2: SGHRS, YFSETQ. Trimming shortened V by 3 bases and J by 8 bases, and 17 bases separated the two germline ends. TCRdb independently ran MiXCR on the 5' RACE reads; one entry per CDR3 protein. The table lists about 150,000 distinct CDR3 sequences, more than 5.5% of them singletons. This specimen comes from a study of CD8 T cells in ankylosing spondylitis. Study-level findings and limits: Disease-linked clones reportedly showed significant enrichment in matched ankylosing spondylitis synovial fluid. A TCR beta motif of several highly homologous variants appeared characteristic of ankylosing spondylitis blood.

The material sequenced was blood, either unsorted or a sorted T cell fraction (not recorded which). The chain couples TRBV5-1 to TRBJ1-4; a possible D gene is TRBD1 (6 bases). This clonotype originated in a female donor with ankylosing spondylitis or in good health (not recorded which). Here the CDR3 DNA reads TGCGCCAGCAGCTCCGGGACGGGGGCCTACGAAAAACTGTTTTTT. This codes for CASSSGTGAYEKLFF. Variable domain in full (rest from reference TRBV5-1 and TRBJ1-4): KAGVTQTPRYLIKTRGQQVTLSCSPISGHRSVSWYQQTPGQGLQFLFEYFSETQRNKGNFPGRFSGRQFSNSRSEMNVSTLELGDSALYLCASSSGTGAYEKLFFGSGTQLSVL.